The clone carrying this T cell receptor (beta chain) was seen a few times. Its specificity is unknown. Time point defined: patch test 1, 2 weeks after DPC sensitization. As for treatment: therapeutic diphenylcyclopropenone sensitization with weekly scalp DPC. Total RNA was isolated from whole blood that had not been fractionated. This record belongs to a study of human T cells and chemical hapten exposure. The CDR3 runs 15 residues. Trimming removed 0 bases at V and 0 bases at J, with 9 bases between. Germline values: CDR1 DFQATT, CDR2 SNEGSKA (reference sequence). Authors' methods: 96,000 or so TCRs per sample was the median, with a range of about 23,224 to 750,000. TCRdb reprocessed the RACE reads via MiXCR and lists one record per CDR3 protein. Here the V and J calls rest on TCRdb's processing, not on the authors' analysis. Of 350,000 or so distinct CDR3 sequences listed, roughly 6.9% are singletons.

Study-wide results and limits: Alopecia affecting every donor means their immune response may not match healthy people's. Patch test score was positively correlated with the counts of TCRs that had expanded at PT1.

The rearrangement links TRBV20-1 to TRBJ1-3; no clear D. The TCR sequence derives from a woman between 18 and 30 years old with alopecia areata. Some clones in this sample may be carry-over from other donors' samples. Here the sequenced sample was whole blood, taken in connection with sensitization to the hapten diphenylcyclopropenone (DPC). The CDR3: CSARDRRFSGNTIYF. The CDR3 DNA reads TGCAGTGCTAGAGATCGCCGCTTCTCTGGAAACACCATATATTTT.